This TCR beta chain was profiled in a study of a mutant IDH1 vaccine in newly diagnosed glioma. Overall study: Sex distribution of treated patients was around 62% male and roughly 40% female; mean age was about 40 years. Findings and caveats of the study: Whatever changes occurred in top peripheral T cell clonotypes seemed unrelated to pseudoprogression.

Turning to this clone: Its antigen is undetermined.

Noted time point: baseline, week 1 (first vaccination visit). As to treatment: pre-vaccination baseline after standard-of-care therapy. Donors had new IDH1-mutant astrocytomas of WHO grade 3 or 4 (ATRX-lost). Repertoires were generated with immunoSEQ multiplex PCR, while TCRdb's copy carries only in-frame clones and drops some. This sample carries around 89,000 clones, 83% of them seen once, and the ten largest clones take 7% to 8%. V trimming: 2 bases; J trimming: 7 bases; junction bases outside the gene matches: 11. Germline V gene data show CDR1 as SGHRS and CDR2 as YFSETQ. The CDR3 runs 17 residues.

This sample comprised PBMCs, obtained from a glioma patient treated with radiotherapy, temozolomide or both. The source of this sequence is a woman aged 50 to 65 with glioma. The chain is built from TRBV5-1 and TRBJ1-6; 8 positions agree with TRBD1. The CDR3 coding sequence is TGCGCCAGCAGCTTTTCGGCAGGGGGCTCGGTAAATTCACCCCTCCACTTT. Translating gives CASSFSAGGSVNSPLHF.